The rows below give T cell receptor beta chains drawn from one sample of a study of blood T cell repertoires in COVID-19. Only in-frame clones appear in the TCRdb table, and some are missing; sequencing was by immunoSEQ multiplex PCR. The data contain more than 120,000 clones, about 80% of them singletons. The specimen was peripheral blood. These receptors were taken from a human donor in a cohort sampled during active COVID-19. Each CDR3 is given with its conserved first and last residue. D genes are given only for firm matches.

D: TRBD1; V: TRBV4-1; CDR3: CASSQPRTGRNQPQHF
D: .; V: TRBV7-7; CDR3: CASSLEAGSEAFF
D: .; V: TRBV19; CDR3: CASSITSAGTEAFF
D: TRBD1; V: TRBV2; CDR3: CASSEVGQGVGEQFF
D: .; V: TRBV5-6; CDR3: CASSLGQIYTEAFF
D: TRBD1; V: TRBV30; CDR3: CAWKSSGTGMETQYF
D: .; V: TRBV2; CDR3: CASSQQTGEPQHF
D: .; V: TRBV6-5; CDR3: CASGGKTQYF
D: .; V: TRBV6-4; CDR3: CASSDQGIGEAFF
D: TRBD2; V: TRBV5-6; CDR3: CASSLGKRGLAGGLWTQYF
D: .; V: TRBV5-1; CDR3: CASSLKQGRTGELFF
D: TRBD1; V: TRBV5-5; CDR3: CASSLDRGLGYGYTF
D: .; V: TRBV10-3; CDR3: CAIKSEGEAFF
D: TRBD2; V: TRBV19; CDR3: CASSSSGSRNEQFF
D: TRBD2; V: TRBV7-9; CDR3: CASSFPFGGGAPDTQYF
D: .; V: TRBV11-2; CDR3: CASSNPTDRHSYEQYF